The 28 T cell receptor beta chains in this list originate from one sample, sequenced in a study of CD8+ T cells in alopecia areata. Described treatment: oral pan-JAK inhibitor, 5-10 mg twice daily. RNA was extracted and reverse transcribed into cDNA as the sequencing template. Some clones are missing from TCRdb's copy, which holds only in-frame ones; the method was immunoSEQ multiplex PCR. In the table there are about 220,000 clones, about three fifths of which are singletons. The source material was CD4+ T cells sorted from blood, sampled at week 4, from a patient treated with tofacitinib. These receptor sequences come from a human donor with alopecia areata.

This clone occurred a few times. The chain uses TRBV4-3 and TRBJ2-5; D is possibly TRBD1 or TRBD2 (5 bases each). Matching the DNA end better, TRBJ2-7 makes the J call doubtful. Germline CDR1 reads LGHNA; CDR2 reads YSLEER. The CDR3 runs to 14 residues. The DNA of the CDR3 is TGCGCCAGCAGCCTGGGACCCTCCCACTACGAGCAGTACTTC. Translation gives CASSLGPSHYEQYF.

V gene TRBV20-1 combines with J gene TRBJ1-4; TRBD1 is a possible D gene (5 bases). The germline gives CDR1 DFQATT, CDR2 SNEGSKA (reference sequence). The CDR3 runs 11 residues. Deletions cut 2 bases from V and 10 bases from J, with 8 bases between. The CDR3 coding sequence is TGCAGTGCTAGAAGGGACGGAAAACTGTTTTTT. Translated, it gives CSARRDGKLFF.

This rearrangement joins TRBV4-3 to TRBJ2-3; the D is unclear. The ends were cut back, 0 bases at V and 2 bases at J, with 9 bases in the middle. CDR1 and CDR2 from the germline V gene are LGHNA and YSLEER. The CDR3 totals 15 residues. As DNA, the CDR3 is TGCGCCAGCAGCCAAGATCCCACCTACACAGATACGCAGTATTTT. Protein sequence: CASSQDPTYTDTQYF.

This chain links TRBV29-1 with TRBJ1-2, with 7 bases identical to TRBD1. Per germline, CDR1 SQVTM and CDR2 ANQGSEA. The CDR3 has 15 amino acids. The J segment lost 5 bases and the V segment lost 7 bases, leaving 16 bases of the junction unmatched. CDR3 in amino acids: CSARDSQEGAYGYTF. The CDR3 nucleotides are TGCAGCGCCCGGGACAGCCAGGAGGGGGCTTATGGCTACACCTTC. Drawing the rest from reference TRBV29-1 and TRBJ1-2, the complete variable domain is SAVISQKPSRDICQRGTSLTIQCQVDSQVTMMFWYRQQPGQSLTLIATANQGSEATYESGFVIDKFPISRPNLTFSTLTVSNMSPEDSSIYLCSARDSQEGAYGYTFGSGTRLTVV.

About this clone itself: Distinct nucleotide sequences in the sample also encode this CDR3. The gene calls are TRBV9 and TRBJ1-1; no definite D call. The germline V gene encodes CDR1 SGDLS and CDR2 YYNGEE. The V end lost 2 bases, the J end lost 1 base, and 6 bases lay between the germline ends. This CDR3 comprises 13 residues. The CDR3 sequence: CASSVSANTEAFF. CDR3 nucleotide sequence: TGTGCCAGCAGCGTGTCAGCGAACACTGAAGCTTTCTTT.

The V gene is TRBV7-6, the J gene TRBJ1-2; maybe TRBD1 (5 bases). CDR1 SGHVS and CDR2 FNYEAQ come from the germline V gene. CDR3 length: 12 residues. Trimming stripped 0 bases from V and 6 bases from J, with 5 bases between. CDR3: CASSLAGDGYTF. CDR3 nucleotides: TGTGCCAGCAGCTTAGCAGGGGATGGCTACACCTTC.

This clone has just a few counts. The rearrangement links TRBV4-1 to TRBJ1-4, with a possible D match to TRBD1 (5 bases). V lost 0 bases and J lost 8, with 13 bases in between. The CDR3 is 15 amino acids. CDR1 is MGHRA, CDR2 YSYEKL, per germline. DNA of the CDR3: TGCGCCAGCAGCCAAGATTGGGGGAGCTCCGAAAAACTGTTTTTT. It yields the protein CASSQDWGSSEKLFF.

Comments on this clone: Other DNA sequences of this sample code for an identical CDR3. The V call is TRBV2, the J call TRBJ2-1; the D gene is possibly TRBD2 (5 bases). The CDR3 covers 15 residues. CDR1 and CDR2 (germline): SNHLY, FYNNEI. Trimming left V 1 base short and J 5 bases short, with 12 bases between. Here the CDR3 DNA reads TGTGCCAGCAGTGAAGTCCGGGGTGGCCACAATGAGCAGTTCTTC. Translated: CASSEVRGGHNEQFF.

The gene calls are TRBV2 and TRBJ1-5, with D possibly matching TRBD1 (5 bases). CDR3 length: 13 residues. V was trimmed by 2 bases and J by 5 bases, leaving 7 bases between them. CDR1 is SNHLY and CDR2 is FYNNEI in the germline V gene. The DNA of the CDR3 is TGTGCCAGCAGTGAAACCAGGGATCAGCCCCAGCATTTT. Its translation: CASSETRDQPQHF.

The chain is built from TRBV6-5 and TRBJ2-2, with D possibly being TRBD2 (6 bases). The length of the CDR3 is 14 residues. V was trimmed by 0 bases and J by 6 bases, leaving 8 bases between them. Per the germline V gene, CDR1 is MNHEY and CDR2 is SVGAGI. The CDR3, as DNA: TGTGCCAGCAGTTACTCGACTAGTTCCGGGGAGCTGTTTTTT. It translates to CASSYSTSSGELFF.

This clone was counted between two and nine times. The chain's CDR3 is CASSGGGTDTQYF. The CDR3 nucleotides read TGTGCCAGCAGTGGGGGGGGCACAGATACGCAGTATTTT. V gene TRBV7-9 combines with J gene TRBJ2-3; 7 positions match TRBD2. Germline trimming cut 6 bases from V and 1 base from J; bases unmatched to any gene: 1. The CDR3 runs to 13 residues. CDR1 is SEHNR, CDR2 FQNEAQ, per germline (reference sequence).

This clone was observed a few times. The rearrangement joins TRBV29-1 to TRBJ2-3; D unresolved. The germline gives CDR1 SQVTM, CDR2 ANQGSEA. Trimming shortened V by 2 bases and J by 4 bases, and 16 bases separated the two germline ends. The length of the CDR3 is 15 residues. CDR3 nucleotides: TGCAGCGTTGAAAGAGGTTCTCAGGTCCCAGATACGCAGTATTTT. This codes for CSVERGSQVPDTQYF.

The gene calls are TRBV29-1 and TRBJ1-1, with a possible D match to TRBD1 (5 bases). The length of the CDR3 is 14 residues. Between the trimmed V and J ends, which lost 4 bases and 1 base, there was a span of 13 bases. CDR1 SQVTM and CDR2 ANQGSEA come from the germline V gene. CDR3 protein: CSVVRGGENTEAFF. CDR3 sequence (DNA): TGCAGCGTTGTACGCGGAGGGGAGAACACTGAAGCTTTCTTT.

This CDR3 is CAWSGTHSNQPQHF. Written as DNA, the CDR3 is TGTGCCTGGAGTGGGACACATAGCAATCAGCCCCAGCATTTT. The genes are TRBV30 and TRBJ1-5, with D perhaps TRBD1 (5 bases). Germline V gives CDR1 GTSNPN, CDR2 SVGIG (reference sequence). The CDR3 loop spans 14 amino acids. Trimming pared 1 base from V and 0 bases from J, leaving 7 bases between. The complete variable domain, with remaining parts taken from reference TRBV30 and TRBJ1-5, reads SQTIHQWPATLVQPVGSPLSLECTVEGTSNPNLYWYRQAAGRGLQLLFYSVGIGQISSEVPQNLSASRPQDRQFILSSKKLLLSDSGFYLCAWSGTHSNQPQHFGDGTRLSIL.

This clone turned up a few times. DNA for the CDR3: TGTGCCAGCAGTGAGGGGGGGTCTAGCTCCTACGAGCAGTACTTC. Translating it yields CASSEGGSSSYEQYF. V usage is TRBV25-1 and J usage is TRBJ2-7; 7 nucleotides align to TRBD2. CDR1 and CDR2 (germline): MGHDK, SYGVNS. This CDR3 contains 15 residues. With 3 bases clipped from V and 0 bases from J, the junction kept 5 bases outside the gene matches.

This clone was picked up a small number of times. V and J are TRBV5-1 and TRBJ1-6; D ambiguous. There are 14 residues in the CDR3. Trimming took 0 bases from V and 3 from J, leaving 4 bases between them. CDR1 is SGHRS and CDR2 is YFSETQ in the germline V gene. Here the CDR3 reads CASSLDSYNSPLHF. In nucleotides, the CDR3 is TGCGCCAGCAGCTTGGACAGCTATAATTCACCCCTCCACTTT.

In DNA, the CDR3 is TGTGCCAGCAGCCAGGCCGGGACAGAGGATTCACCCCTCCACTTT. Protein product: CASSQAGTEDSPLHF. J is TRBJ1-6 and V is TRBV4-2, with 7 bases that match TRBD1. The V gene's germline CDR1 is LGHNA and CDR2 YNFKEQ. With 3 bases clipped from V and 8 bases from J, the junction kept 7 bases outside the gene matches. This CDR3 is 15 amino acids long.

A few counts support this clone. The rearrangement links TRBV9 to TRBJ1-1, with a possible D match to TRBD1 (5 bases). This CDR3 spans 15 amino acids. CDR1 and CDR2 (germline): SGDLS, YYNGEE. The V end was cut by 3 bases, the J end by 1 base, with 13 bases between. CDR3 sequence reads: CASSGGTLGNTEAFF. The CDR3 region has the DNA TGTGCCAGCAGCGGCGGGACTTTGGGGAACACTGAAGCTTTCTTT.

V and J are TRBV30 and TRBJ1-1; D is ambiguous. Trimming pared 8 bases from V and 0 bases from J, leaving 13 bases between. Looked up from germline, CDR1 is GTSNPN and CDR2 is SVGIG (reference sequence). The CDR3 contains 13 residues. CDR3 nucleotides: TGTGCCCACACCAGGAGCCTGAACACTGAAGCTTTCTTT. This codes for CAHTRSLNTEAFF.

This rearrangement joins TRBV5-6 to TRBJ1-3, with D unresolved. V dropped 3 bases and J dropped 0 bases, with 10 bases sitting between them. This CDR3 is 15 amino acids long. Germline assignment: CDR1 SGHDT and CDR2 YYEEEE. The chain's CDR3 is CASSWSSNSGNTIYF. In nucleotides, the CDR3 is TGTGCCAGCAGCTGGTCCTCCAACTCTGGAAACACCATATATTTT. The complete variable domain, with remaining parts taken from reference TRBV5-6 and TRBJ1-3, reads DAGVTQSPTHLIKTRGQQVTLRCSPKSGHDTVSWYQQALGQGPQFIFQYYEEEERQRGNFPDRFSGHQFPNYSSELNVNALLLGDSALYLCASSWSSNSGNTIYFGEGSWLTVV.

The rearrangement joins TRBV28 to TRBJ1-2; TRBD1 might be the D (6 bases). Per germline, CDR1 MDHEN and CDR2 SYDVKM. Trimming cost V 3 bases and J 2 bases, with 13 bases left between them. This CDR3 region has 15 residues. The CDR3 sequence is CASSFFRGANYGYTF. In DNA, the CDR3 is TGTGCCAGCAGTTTTTTCCGGGGGGCGAACTATGGCTACACCTTC.

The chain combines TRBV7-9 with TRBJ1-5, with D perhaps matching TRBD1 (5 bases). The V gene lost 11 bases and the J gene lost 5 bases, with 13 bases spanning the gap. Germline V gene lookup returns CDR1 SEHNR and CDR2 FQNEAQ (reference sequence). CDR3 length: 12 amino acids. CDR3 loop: CAWGEGDQPQHF. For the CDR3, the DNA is TGTGCCTGGGGCGAAGGGGATCAGCCCCAGCATTTT. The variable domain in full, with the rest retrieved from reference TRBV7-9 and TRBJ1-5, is DTGVSQNPRHKITKRGQNVTFRCDPISEHNRLYWYRQTLGQGPEFLTYFQNEAQLEKSRLLSDRFSAERPKGSFSTLEIQRTEQGDSAMYLCAWGEGDQPQHFGDGTRLSIL.

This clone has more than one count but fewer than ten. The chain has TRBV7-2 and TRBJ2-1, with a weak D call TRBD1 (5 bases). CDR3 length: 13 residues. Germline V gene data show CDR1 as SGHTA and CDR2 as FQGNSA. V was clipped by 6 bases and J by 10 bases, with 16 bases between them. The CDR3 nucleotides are TGTGCCAGCAGACGTACAGGACCCATGGAGCAGTTCTTC. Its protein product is CASRRTGPMEQFF.

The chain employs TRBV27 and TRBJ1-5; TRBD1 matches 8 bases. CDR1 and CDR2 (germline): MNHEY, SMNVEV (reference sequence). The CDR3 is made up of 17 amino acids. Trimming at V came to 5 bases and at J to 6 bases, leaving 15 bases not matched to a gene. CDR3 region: CASSPAPTGAGGQPQHF. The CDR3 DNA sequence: TGTGCCAGCAGTCCCGCGCCGACAGGGGCGGGGGGTCAGCCCCAGCATTTT.

The DNA for the CDR3 is TGTGCCAGCAGTGACCGGACAGGGTCCTATAATTCACCCCTCCACTTT. This gives the protein CASSDRTGSYNSPLHF. The rearrangement joins TRBV25-1 to TRBJ1-6; 8 bases are shared with TRBD1. This CDR3 comprises 16 residues. V lost 3 bases, J lost 1 base, and 2 bases stayed unmatched. Germline values: CDR1 MGHDK, CDR2 SYGVNS.

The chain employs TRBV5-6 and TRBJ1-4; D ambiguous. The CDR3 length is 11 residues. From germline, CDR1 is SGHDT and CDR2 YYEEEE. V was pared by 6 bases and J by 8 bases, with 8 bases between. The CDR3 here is CASTAGEKLFF. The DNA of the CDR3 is TGTGCCAGCACGGCGGGGGAAAAACTGTTTTTT. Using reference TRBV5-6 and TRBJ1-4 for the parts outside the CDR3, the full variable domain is DAGVTQSPTHLIKTRGQQVTLRCSPKSGHDTVSWYQQALGQGPQFIFQYYEEEERQRGNFPDRFSGHQFPNYSSELNVNALLLGDSALYLCASTAGEKLFFGSGTQLSVL.

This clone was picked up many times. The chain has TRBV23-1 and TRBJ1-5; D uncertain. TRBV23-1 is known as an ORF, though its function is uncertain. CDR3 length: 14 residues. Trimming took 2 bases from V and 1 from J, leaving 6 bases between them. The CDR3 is CASSQGQSNQPQHF. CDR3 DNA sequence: TGCGCCAGCAGTCAAGGCCAAAGCAATCAGCCCCAGCATTTT.

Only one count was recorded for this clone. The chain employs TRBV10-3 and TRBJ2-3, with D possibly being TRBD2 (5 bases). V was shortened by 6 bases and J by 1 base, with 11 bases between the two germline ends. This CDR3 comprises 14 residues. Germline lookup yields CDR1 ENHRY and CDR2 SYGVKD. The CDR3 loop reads CAIRVAKGTDTQYF. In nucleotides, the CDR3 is TGTGCCATCAGAGTAGCGAAAGGCACAGATACGCAGTATTTT.